This TCR beta chain was recovered during a study of blood T cell repertoires in COVID-19. Study summary: The study drew acute and convalescent COVID-19 samples from the United States, Italy and Spain. From T cells, B-cell-depleted T cells, or PBMCs came the material, which was cDNA or gDNA.

Original processing methods: Amplifying reference gene primers gave estimates of nucleated cell counts. Clones were sequenced by immunoSEQ multiplex PCR, and TCRdb holds only the in-frame ones, with some missing. V and J calls and clone size are copied from that table; D and trimming were computed from the DNA. Counted here are around 64,000 clones, roughly 87% occurring once; the ten biggest clones make up approximately 5%. Germline lookup yields CDR1 KGHSH and CDR2 LQKENI. The CDR3 runs 14 residues. Trimming shortened V by 4 bases and J by 12 bases, and 22 bases separated the two germline ends. The source is a man at least 80 years old in a cohort sampled during active COVID-19. The sample comprised peripheral blood. V and J are TRBV18 and TRBJ2-7, with TRBD2 as a possible D gene (7 bases). The CDR3 loop reads CASSQTKQGGVPYF. DNA for the CDR3: TGTGCCAGCTCACAAACCAAACAGGGAGGGGTCCCGTACTTC.